These T cell receptor beta chains were read from a single sample in a study of cytomegalovirus exposure and HLA in healthy donors. Assay: immunoSEQ multiplex PCR; the TCRdb copy retains only in-frame clones and omits some. The sample includes some 170,000 clones, 77% of them seen just once. The sequenced sample consisted of PBMCs. These receptors all stem from a woman aged 25 to 39 in good health and CMV-seronegative. The CDR3 runs from the conserved cysteine through the conserved F or W. Fields, in order: J gene, clone size, V gene, D gene, CDR3 protein, CDR3 DNA. D genes are given only for firm matches. Clone size is given for some rows only: seen once, a few or many times, or a class if the clone is expanded.

TRBJ1-3 | - | TRBV7-9 | - | CASSLEQTGNTIYF | TGTGCCAGCAGCTTAGAACAGACGGGAAACACCATATATTTT
TRBJ1-2 | - | TRBV5-6 | - | CASSPTGAYGVYGYTF | TGTGCCAGCAGCCCGACAGGAGCTTACGGGGTTTATGGCTACACCTTC
TRBJ2-1 | - | TRBV10-3 | TRBD2 | CAISESGTSGNEQFF | TGTGCCATCAGTGAGTCCGGGACTAGCGGCAATGAGCAGTTCTTC
TRBJ2-1 | - | TRBV7-3 | TRBD2 | CASSWVSGRANEQFF | TGTGCCAGCAGCTGGGTTAGCGGGAGGGCCAATGAGCAGTTCTTC
TRBJ1-6 | - | TRBV19 | TRBD1 | CASTPGQGRRDNSPLHF | TGTGCCAGTACCCCGGGACAGGGACGTCGTGATAATTCACCCCTCCACTTT
TRBJ2-7 | - | TRBV9 | TRBD1 | CASSLGTDSYEQYF | TGTGCCAGCAGCCTCGGGACAGATTCGTACGAGCAGTACTTC
TRBJ2-2 | once | TRBV10-1 | - | CASSSGTGDTGELFF | TGCGCCAGCAGTTCCGGGACTGGCGACACCGGGGAGCTGTTTTTT
TRBJ2-7 | - | TRBV28 | - | CASSFHSSYEQYF | TGTGCCAGCAGTTTCCACAGCTCCTACGAGCAGTACTTC
TRBJ2-1 | - | TRBV19 | TRBD1 | CASSSPDRVRDNEQFF | TGTGCCAGTAGTTCCCCCGACAGGGTAAGGGACAATGAGCAGTTCTTC
TRBJ2-7 | - | TRBV2 | TRBD2 | CASSEREQFYEQYF | TGTGCCAGCAGTGAGCGGGAGCAATTCTACGAGCAGTACTTC
TRBJ2-7 | - | TRBV27 | - | CATRSAGSSYEQYF | TGTGCCACCCGGTCCGCCGGGAGCTCCTACGAGCAGTACTTC
TRBJ2-2 | - | TRBV30 | - | CAWNSGFVNTGELFF | TGTGCCTGGAATTCCGGGTTCGTGAACACCGGGGAGCTGTTTTTT
TRBJ2-1 | - | TRBV7-6 | - | CASSLWTPQSSYNEQFF | TGTGCCAGCAGCTTATGGACACCTCAAAGCTCCTACAATGAGCAGTTCTTC
TRBJ1-1 | - | TRBV7-6 | TRBD1 | CASSWGQMNTEAFF | TGTGCCAGCAGCTGGGGACAGATGAACACTGAAGCTTTCTTT
TRBJ1-1 | - | TRBV19 | TRBD1 | CASTRTGELDTEAFF | TGTGCCAGTACGCGGACAGGGGAGTTGGACACTGAAGCTTTCTTT
TRBJ2-5 | - | TRBV29-1 | - | CSVGRQLTETQYF | TGCAGCGTTGGGCGACAGCTGACCGAGACCCAGTACTTC
TRBJ2-3 | - | TRBV7-9 | - | CASNVDPGGTDTQYF | TGTGCCAGCAACGTGGACCCGGGGGGCACAGATACGCAGTATTTT